This entry lists 13 T cell receptor beta chains sequenced from one sample in a study of response to subunit inactivated influenza vaccine. TCRdb itself ran the RT-PCR reads through MiXCR, one entry per CDR3 protein. The sample includes roughly 700,000 distinct CDR3 sequences, approximately 15% of them seen just once. The material sequenced was PBMCs from blood, taken around 14 days before vaccination. All receptors come from a man in his forties or fifties who received an inactivated influenza vaccine.

This sequence joins TRBV28 and TRBJ2-1, with D perhaps matching TRBD1 (6 bases). This CDR3 comprises 11 residues. In germline, CDR1 is MDHEN, CDR2 SYDVKM. V was cut by 6 bases and J by 10 bases, with 10 bases left in between. Here the CDR3 reads CASRTGREQFF. The DNA of the CDR3 is TGTGCCAGCAGGACAGGAAGAGAGCAGTTCTTC.

The chain links TRBV4-2 to TRBJ1-1; possibly TRBD1 for D (5 bases). Trimming removed 1 base from V and 1 base from J, with 10 bases in between. CDR1 and CDR2 from the germline V gene are LGHNA and YNFKEQ. This CDR3 spans 15 amino acids. CDR3 sequence reads: CASSQVRQTNTEAFF. The CDR3 coding sequence is TGTGCCAGCAGCCAAGTAAGACAGACGAACACTGAAGCTTTCTTT.

V and J are TRBV27 and TRBJ2-3; TRBD2 agrees at 12 bases. Germline CDR1 is MNHEY and CDR2 is SMNVEV (reference sequence). The CDR3 extends over 15 amino acids. V lost 3 bases and J lost 6; bases outside the gene matches: 4. The CDR3 protein is CASSFPSGGDDTQYF. The DNA of the CDR3 is TGTGCCAGCAGTTTTCCTAGCGGGGGGGACGATACGCAGTATTTT.

This clonotype was seen only a few times. J is TRBJ2-3 and V is TRBV11-2, with 14 bases matching TRBD2. V shed 5 bases, J shed 7 bases, and the junction held 5 bases outside the gene matches. This CDR3 has 15 residues. The germline gives CDR1 SGHAT, CDR2 FQNNGV. The CDR3 region is CASSPGLAGANTQYF. The CDR3 DNA follows: TGTGCCAGCAGCCCGGGACTAGCGGGGGCGAATACGCAGTATTTT.

The sample holds many counts of this clonotype. V usage is TRBV12-3 or TRBV12-4 and J usage is TRBJ2-2; D remains ambiguous. V was shortened by 1 base and J by 6 bases, with 9 bases between the two germline ends. The CDR3 runs 14 residues. The CDR3 nucleotides are TGTGCCAGCAGTTTAGACGGGTTAGCCGGGGAGCTGTTTTTT. Translated, it gives CASSLDGLAGELFF.

This clonotype was seen a few times. The rearrangement joins TRBV6-1 to TRBJ1-4; D call uncertain. The germline V and J ends were trimmed by 3 bases and 8 bases, with 19 bases remaining between them. The CDR3 has 16 amino acids. Per germline, CDR1 MNHNS and CDR2 SASEGT. The CDR3 spells CASSDMVSRPTEKLFF. The CDR3, as DNA: TGTGCCAGCAGTGATATGGTTTCCAGACCCACAGAAAAACTGTTTTTT.

This clonotype occurred a few times. The V and J genes are TRBV7-2 and TRBJ2-1; 8 bases match TRBD2. The CDR3 is 15 amino acids. CDR1 and CDR2 from the germline V gene are SGHTA and FQGNSA. Trimming at V came to 5 bases and at J to 9 bases, leaving 12 bases not matched to a gene. This CDR3 reads CASSTSGSRVAEQFF. CDR3 nucleotide sequence: TGTGCCAGCAGCACCAGCGGGAGTCGAGTGGCTGAGCAGTTCTTC.

This sequence joins TRBV4-2 and TRBJ2-2; D is unclear. The germline gives CDR1 LGHNA, CDR2 YNFKEQ. Between the trimmed V and J ends, which lost 0 bases and 7 bases, there was a span of 6 bases. The CDR3 length is 13 residues. CDR3 nucleotides: TGTGCCAGCAGCCAAGATCAGGTCGGGGAGCTGTTTTTT. Protein product: CASSQDQVGELFF.

This clonotype turned up a few times. This chain links TRBV19 with TRBJ2-1, with D hard to call. Trimming left V 3 bases short and J 5 bases short, with 8 bases between. The length of the CDR3 is 13 residues. Germline V gene lookup returns CDR1 LNHDA and CDR2 SQIVND (reference sequence). The CDR3 here is CASSISVNNEQFF. CDR3 DNA sequence: TGTGCCAGTAGTATCTCGGTAAACAATGAGCAGTTCTTC.

The gene calls are TRBV5-1 and TRBJ2-3, with 11 bases identical to TRBD2. Germline values: CDR1 SGHRS, CDR2 YFSETQ. The CDR3 is 16 residues long. V shed 4 bases and J 4 bases; nucleotides not matched to a gene: 8. Written as DNA, the CDR3 is TGCGCCAGCAGCCCAACTAGCGGGAGAGGCGCAGATACGCAGTATTTT. This translates into CASSPTSGRGADTQYF.

This clonotype showed up just a few times. CDR3 sequence: CSATGVDGQFF. The DNA of the CDR3 is TGCAGTGCAACTGGGGTTGATGGGCAGTTCTTC. The gene calls are TRBV20-1 and TRBJ2-1; D gene uncertain. V was cut by 6 bases and J by 12 bases, with 15 bases left in between. Per germline, CDR1 DFQATT and CDR2 SNEGSKA (reference sequence). CDR3 length equals 11 residues.

With respect to this clonotype: Relative to the germline gene, one junction end is altered; a read error may explain this. This chain joins TRBV4-2 and TRBJ2-1; TRBD2 might be the D (7 bases). This CDR3 is 16 amino acids long. Germline loops: CDR1 LGHNA, CDR2 YNFKEQ. The CDR3 bases are TGTGCCAGCAGCCAAGATGGGGGGGGCGCAGGGAATGAGCATTTCTTC. This codes for CASSQDGGGAGNEHFF.

This clonotype was observed a few times. V usage is TRBV28 and J usage is TRBJ2-5; TRBD1 aligns across 10 bases. This CDR3 spans 15 amino acids. V lost 4 bases to trimming and J lost 5 bases; unmatched junction nucleotides: 7. The germline CDR1 and CDR2 sequences are MDHEN and SYDVKM. In nucleotides, the CDR3 is TGTGCCAGCAGTTGGGGGACAGGGGCTGGGGAGACCCAGTACTTC. Translating it yields CASSWGTGAGETQYF.